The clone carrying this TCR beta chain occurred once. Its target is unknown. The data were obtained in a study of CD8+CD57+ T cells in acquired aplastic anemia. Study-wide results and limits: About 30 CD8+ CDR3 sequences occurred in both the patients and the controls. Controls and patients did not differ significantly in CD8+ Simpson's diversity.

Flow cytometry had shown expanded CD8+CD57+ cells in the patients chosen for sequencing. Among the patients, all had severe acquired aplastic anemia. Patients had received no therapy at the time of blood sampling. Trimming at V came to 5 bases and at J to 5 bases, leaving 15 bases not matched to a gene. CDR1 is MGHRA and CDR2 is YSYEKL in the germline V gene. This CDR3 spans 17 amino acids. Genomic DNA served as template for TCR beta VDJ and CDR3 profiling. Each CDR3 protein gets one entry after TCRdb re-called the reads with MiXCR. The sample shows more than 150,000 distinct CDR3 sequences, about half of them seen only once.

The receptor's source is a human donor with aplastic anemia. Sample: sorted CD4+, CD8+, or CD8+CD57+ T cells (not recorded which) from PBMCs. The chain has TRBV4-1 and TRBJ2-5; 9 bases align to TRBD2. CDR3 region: CASSAIIAGVLGETQYF. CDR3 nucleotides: TGCGCCAGCAGCGCCATAATAGCGGGAGTTCTTGGGGAGACCCAGTACTTC.